The 24 T cell receptor beta chains in this list originate from one sample, sequenced in a study of shared clonotypes between healthy human individuals. Libraries were prepared by immunoSEQ multiplex PCR; TCRdb keeps only in-frame clonotypes and omits some of them. The sample has hundreds of thousands of clones; around 96% are singletons. Terminally differentiated effector memory CD45RA+ cells were excluded by CCR7 positive selection of CD45RO-negative cells. The sample comprised naive CD8+ T cells sorted from blood. The source of these receptors is a woman aged 25 to 39 in good health.

This clone has a single count. The V and J genes are TRBV27 and TRBJ2-1; 8 nucleotides agree with TRBD2. The CDR3 contains 11 residues. V trimming: 6 bases; J trimming: 10 bases; junction bases outside the gene matches: 2. Germline V gene lookup returns CDR1 MNHEY and CDR2 SMNVEV (reference sequence). The CDR3 nucleotides are TGTGCCAGCAGGCGGGGGGAGGAGCAGTTCTTC. Amino acid sequence: CASRRGEEQFF.

The chain combines TRBV4-1 with TRBJ2-1, with D maybe TRBD1 (6 bases). The CDR3 is 16 amino acids. Germline loops: CDR1 MGHRA, CDR2 YSYEKL. V lost 5 bases to trimming and J lost 1 base, with 15 bases between them. This chain's CDR3 is CASSKIQGHSYNEQFF. The CDR3 bases are TGCGCCAGCAGCAAGATACAGGGTCATTCCTACAATGAGCAGTTCTTC.

Only one count was recorded for this clone. The V and J genes are TRBV6-1 and TRBJ2-1; TRBD1 might be the D (6 bases). CDR3 length: 14 residues. Germline V CDR1 and CDR2: MNHNS, SASEGT. Trimming removed 1 base from V and 5 bases from J, with 9 bases in between. In DNA form, the CDR3 reads TGTGCCAGCAGTGAAGGGGGACAAGACAATGAGCAGTTCTTC. This gives the protein CASSEGGQDNEQFF.

V usage is TRBV21-1 and J usage is TRBJ2-1; the table's D call, TRBD2, has no DNA check behind it. TRBV21-1 is marked as a pseudogene. The CDR3 covers 18 residues. CDR3 sequence: CASNLRGLASGSYNEQFF. The CDR3 coding sequence is TGTGCCAGCAACCTCAGGGGCCTCGCGAGCGGGAGTTACAATGAGCAGTTCTTC.

This chain connects TRBV7-2 to TRBJ2-5; unclear D gene. V lost 5 bases to trimming and J lost 2 bases, with 12 bases between them. Germline lookup yields CDR1 SGHTA and CDR2 FQGNSA. The CDR3 spans 14 residues. In DNA, the CDR3 is TGTGCCAGCAGCCGTGGCAGGAAACAAGAGACCCAGTACTTC. This gives the protein CASSRGRKQETQYF.

The V call is TRBV28, the J call TRBJ2-1; no firm D call. This CDR3 is built from 14 residues. The germline CDR1 and CDR2 sequences are MDHEN and SYDVKM. The V end lost 6 bases, the J end lost 0 bases, and 9 bases lay between the germline ends. The CDR3 region is CASSPSNSYNEQFF. CDR3 sequence (DNA): TGTGCCAGCAGCCCTTCAAACTCCTACAATGAGCAGTTCTTC.

The genes are TRBV29-1 and TRBJ2-2; D might be TRBD1 or TRBD2, each matching 5 bases. Trimming cost V 2 bases and J 5 bases, with 24 bases left between them. CDR1 and CDR2 from the germline V gene are SQVTM and ANQGSEA. The CDR3 contains 18 residues. The CDR3 loop is CSVEWDGLSHRWTGELFF. The CDR3 DNA reads TGCAGCGTTGAATGGGACGGGTTGTCTCACCGGTGGACCGGGGAGCTGTTTTTT.

The rearrangement links TRBV4-2 to TRBJ2-3; D not certain. V lost 1 base to trimming and J lost 0 bases, with 14 bases between them. CDR1 and CDR2 from the germline V gene are LGHNA and YNFKEQ. CDR3 size: 17 residues. The CDR3 region has the DNA TGTGCCAGCAGCCAAGGGGTGTGGACCCCAAGCACAGATACGCAGTATTTT. As protein: CASSQGVWTPSTDTQYF.

The J gene is TRBJ2-1, the V gene TRBV5-1; no clear D gene. The CDR3 length is 12 residues. V dropped 0 bases and J dropped 8 bases, with 6 bases sitting between them. Germline assignment: CDR1 SGHRS and CDR2 YFSETQ. CDR3 in amino acids: CASSLVRDEQFF. The CDR3 coding sequence is TGCGCCAGCAGCTTGGTCAGAGATGAGCAGTTCTTC.

V is TRBV28 and J is TRBJ2-3, with 10 bases fitting TRBD1. V lost 6 bases, J lost 6 bases, and 6 bases stayed unmatched. This CDR3 comprises 14 residues. Germline CDR1 and CDR2: MDHEN and SYDVKM. CDR3 DNA: TGTGCCAGCAGCTGGGGACAGGGGACTGATACGCAGTATTTT. Protein sequence: CASSWGQGTDTQYF.

The V and J genes are TRBV5-4 and TRBJ2-1, with TRBD2 matching 11 bases. The CDR3 is 16 residues long. Germline CDR1 and CDR2: SGHNT and YYREEE (reference sequence). The V segment lost 4 bases and the J segment 4 bases; nucleotides outside the gene matches: 7. CDR3 in DNA: TGTGCCAGCAGCCCTCCGGGACTAGCGGAGTACAATGAGCAGTTCTTC. It codes for CASSPPGLAEYNEQFF.

The chain couples TRBV27 to TRBJ2-5; TRBD1 matches 7 bases. The V gene end was trimmed by 5 bases and the J gene end by 5 bases; junction bases not matched to a gene: 11. The CDR3 sequence is 15 residues long. Germline values: CDR1 MNHEY, CDR2 SMNVEV (reference sequence). The CDR3 DNA reads as TGTGCCAGCAGTCCTCGTAGACAGGGTTTGGAGACCCAGTACTTC. Its translation: CASSPRRQGLETQYF.

V gene TRBV5-4 combines with J gene TRBJ2-7; D may be TRBD2 (6 bases). V gave up 1 base and J gave up 7 bases, with 12 bases separating them. CDR1 is SGHNT and CDR2 is YYREEE in the germline V gene (reference sequence). The CDR3 covers 13 residues. The CDR3 protein is CASSLLIAGEQYF. The CDR3 DNA sequence: TGTGCCAGCAGCTTGCTTATCGCGGGGGAGCAGTACTTC. The full variable domain, in which reference TRBV5-4 and TRBJ2-7 provide the parts outside the CDR3, is ETGVTQSPTHLIKTRGQQVTLRCSSQSGHNTVSWYQQALGQGPQFIFQYYREEENGRGNFPPRFSGLQFPNYSSELNVNALELDDSALYLCASSLLIAGEQYFGPGTRLTVT.

In nucleotides, the CDR3 is TGTGCCAGCAGTTCACTAGCGGGAGGCAATGAGCAGTTCTTC. It translates to CASSSLAGGNEQFF. The chain carries TRBV7-7 and TRBJ2-1, with TRBD2 matching over 12 bases. The CDR3 runs 14 residues. Germline V gene lookup returns CDR1 SSHAT and CDR2 FNYEAQ (reference sequence). V shed 6 bases, J shed 6 bases, and the junction held 3 bases outside the gene matches. The entire variable domain, with the rest obtained from reference TRBV7-7 and TRBJ2-1, is as follows: GAGVSQSPRYKVTKRGQDVTLRCDPISSHATLYWYQQALGQGPEFLTYFNYEAQPDKSGLPSDRFSAERPEGSISTLTIQRTEQRDSAMYRCASSSLAGGNEQFFGPGTRLTVL.

This sequence joins TRBV5-4 and TRBJ2-1; TRBD2 matches 7 bases. V shed 3 bases, J shed 10 bases, and the junction held 4 bases outside the gene matches. Germline V lookup: CDR1 SGHNT, CDR2 YYREEE (reference sequence). CDR3 length: 12 amino acids. In DNA form, the CDR3 reads TGTGCCAGCAGCTCCACTAGCGTAGAGCAGTTCTTC. It codes for CASSSTSVEQFF.

This sequence joins TRBV9 and TRBJ2-3; perhaps TRBD2 as D (5 bases). This CDR3 spans 16 amino acids. Germline V gives CDR1 SGDLS, CDR2 YYNGEE. V lost 0 bases to trimming and J lost 3 bases, with 14 bases between them. The CDR3, as DNA: TGTGCCAGCAGCGTAGAACTGTCGGGGTTAACAGATACGCAGTATTTT. Translating gives CASSVELSGLTDTQYF.

The V gene is TRBV28, the J gene TRBJ2-1; 8 bases fit TRBD2. Trimming took 7 bases from V and 6 from J; bases not matched to a gene: 5. CDR1 and CDR2 (germline): MDHEN, SYDVKM. The CDR3 runs to 13 residues. For the CDR3, the DNA is TGTGCCAGCAAACTAGCGGAACTCAATGAGCAGTTCTTC. The encoded protein is CASKLAELNEQFF.

The CDR3 here is CATSSKGNEQFF. In DNA, the CDR3 is TGTGCCACCAGCAGTAAAGGGAATGAGCAGTTCTTC. The V and J genes are TRBV15 and TRBJ2-1; the D is unclear. Germline loops: CDR1 LNHNV, CDR2 YYDKDF (reference sequence). The CDR3 has 12 amino acids. Trimming left V 3 bases short and J 7 bases short, with 7 bases between.

The chain employs TRBV7-9 and TRBJ2-5, with D unresolved. The CDR3 totals 14 residues. Deletions cut 1 base from V and 1 base from J, with 7 bases between. CDR1 and CDR2 (germline): SEHNR, FQNEAQ (reference sequence). The DNA for the CDR3 is TGTGCCAGCAGCTTAGTGGGCCTCCAAGAGACCCAGTACTTC. Encoded protein: CASSLVGLQETQYF.

The gene calls are TRBV19 and TRBJ2-5, with 8 positions matching TRBD2. V lost 0 bases and J lost 5; bases outside the gene matches: 8. The CDR3 runs to 16 residues. Germline V CDR1 and CDR2: LNHDA, SQIVND (reference sequence). In nucleotides, the CDR3 is TGTGCCAGTAGTATAGATTACCGGGAGGGCCGCGAGACCCAGTACTTC. This translates into CASSIDYREGRETQYF.

V is TRBV5-1 and J is TRBJ2-1; 9 nucleotides match TRBD2. V was pared by 4 bases and J by 0 bases, with 8 bases of the junction left unmatched. Germline CDR1 reads SGHRS; CDR2 reads YFSETQ. This CDR3 comprises 17 residues. The CDR3 DNA sequence: TGCGCCAGCAGCCCCCGGGGTAGCGGGAGCTCCTACAATGAGCAGTTCTTC. Its translation is CASSPRGSGSSYNEQFF.

This chain links TRBV29-1 with TRBJ2-1; D not certain. In germline, CDR1 is SQVTM, CDR2 ANQGSEA. The V end was cut by 6 bases, the J end by 0 bases, with 15 bases between. The CDR3 runs to 15 residues. The CDR3 protein is CSVLTLASSYNEQFF. DNA of the CDR3: TGCAGCGTCCTCACCCTGGCGAGCTCCTACAATGAGCAGTTCTTC.

The genes are TRBV28 and TRBJ2-5; no reliable D call. Trimming stripped 2 bases from V and 5 bases from J, with 6 bases between. The CDR3 spans 12 residues. CDR1 is MDHEN and CDR2 is SYDVKM in the germline V gene. CDR3 sequence (DNA): TGTGCCAGCAGTTTACGGCCCGAGACCCAGTACTTC. Encoded protein: CASSLRPETQYF.

The V gene is TRBV19, the J gene TRBJ1-1; a weak D match, TRBD1 (5 bases). CDR1 is LNHDA, CDR2 SQIVND, per germline (reference sequence). V was cut by 7 bases and J by 1 base, with 13 bases left in between. This CDR3 is 14 amino acids long. The chain's CDR3 is CASKPTEGNTEAFF. As DNA, the CDR3 is TGTGCCAGTAAACCGACAGAGGGGAACACTGAAGCTTTCTTT.